One and the same sample provided the 17 T cell receptor beta chains below, sequenced in a study of control samples from healthy donors and cancer patients (dated by TCRdb to 2020 to 2021). The library was produced with the immunoSEQ multiplex PCR assay. TCRdb holds this immuneACCESS table with in-frame rearrangements only. Some clones are missing; in checked studies, unresolved V genes explain under half, and the rest has no known cause. In this sample the table shows around 130,000 clones, about 92% of which occur a single time. Over 1.5% of the sample goes to the ten largest clones. The specimen sequenced was PBMCs. These receptors all stem from a man aged 50-60 years with head and neck cancer.

This clone was picked up one time. The chain couples TRBV7-2 to TRBJ2-3; no clear D. The CDR3 runs 12 residues. Germline CDR1 is SGHTA and CDR2 is FQGNSA. V lost 7 bases to trimming and J lost 2 bases, with 7 bases between them. CDR3 residues: CASTPNTDTQYF. The CDR3 bases are TGTGCCAGCACCCCTAACACAGATACGCAGTATTTT.

The chain carries TRBV3-1 (or the pseudogene TRBV3-2) and TRBJ2-4; D gene ambiguous. Per the germline V gene, CDR1 is LGHDT and CDR2 is YNNKEL (reference sequence). V was clipped by 8 bases and J by 9 bases, with 14 bases between them. The CDR3 has 12 residues. The CDR3 spells CASPDSYGIQYF. CDR3 nucleotide sequence: TGTGCCAGCCCCGACTCTTATGGCATTCAGTACTTC.

The V gene is TRBV7-6, the J gene TRBJ1-3; perhaps TRBD1 as D (5 bases). CDR1 is SGHVS and CDR2 is FNYEAQ in the germline V gene. V was clipped by 0 bases and J by 0 bases, with 9 bases between them. CDR3 length: 16 residues. The CDR3 DNA reads as TGTGCCAGCAGCTTAGCGGGGCAGAGCTCTGGAAACACCATATATTTT. It translates to CASSLAGQSSGNTIYF.

The genes are TRBV11-1 and TRBJ2-5; TRBD2 is a possible D gene (6 bases). The V gene lost 8 bases and the J gene lost 14 bases, with 18 bases spanning the gap. CDR1 is SGHAT, CDR2 FQDESV, per germline (reference sequence). CDR3 length: 11 amino acids. CDR3: CASRGLALDYF. CDR3 nucleotides: TGTGCCAGCCGAGGCCTAGCGCTTGATTACTTC. The full variable domain, its missing parts supplied by reference TRBV11-1 and TRBJ2-5, is EAEVAQSPRYKITEKSQAVAFWCDPISGHATLYWYRQILGQGPELLVQFQDESVVDDSQLPKDRFSAERLKGVDSTLKIQPAELGDSAMYLCASRGLALDYFGPGTRLLVL.

V is TRBV12-3 or TRBV12-4 and J is TRBJ1-5, with no clear D. CDR3 length: 12 residues. Trimming shortened V by 2 bases and J by 7 bases, and 6 bases separated the two germline ends. CDR3 loop: CASSLSLQPQHF. In DNA, the CDR3 is TGTGCCAGCAGTTTATCCCTGCAGCCCCAGCATTTT.

This chain links TRBV2 with TRBJ2-2; D perhaps matches TRBD2 (7 bases). Germline CDR1 SNHLY, CDR2 FYNNEI. This CDR3 is built from 14 residues. Between the trimmed V and J ends, which lost 6 bases and 5 bases, there was a span of 13 bases. CDR3 nucleotides: TGTGCCAGCAGCGCCGGGGGGCTGACCGGGGAGCTGTTTTTT. This encodes CASSAGGLTGELFF.

The chain recombines TRBV19 with TRBJ1-2, with unresolved D. Trimming removed 3 bases from V and 2 bases from J, with 7 bases in between. The germline V gene has CDR1 LNHDA and CDR2 SQIVND (reference sequence). This CDR3 comprises 13 residues. This CDR3 reads CASSIRRNYGYTF. CDR3 bases: TGTGCCAGTAGTATCCGTAGAAACTATGGCTACACCTTC. The variable domain in full, with the rest retrieved from reference TRBV19 and TRBJ1-2, is DGGITQSPKYLFRKEGQNVTLSCEQNLNHDAMYWYRQDPGQGLRLIYYSQIVNDFQKGDIAEGYSVSREKKESFPLTVTSAQKNPTAFYLCASSIRRNYGYTFGSGTRLTVV.

The V call is TRBV19, the J call TRBJ1-2; D might be TRBD1 (5 bases). This CDR3 contains 11 residues. Between the trimmed V and J ends, which lost 6 bases and 6 bases, there was a span of 8 bases. Germline loops: CDR1 LNHDA, CDR2 SQIVND (reference sequence). The CDR3, as DNA: TGTGCCAGTAGGGGGGTACATGGCTACACCTTC. It encodes CASRGVHGYTF. The full variable domain, its missing parts supplied by reference TRBV19 and TRBJ1-2, is DGGITQSPKYLFRKEGQNVTLSCEQNLNHDAMYWYRQDPGQGLRLIYYSQIVNDFQKGDIAEGYSVSREKKESFPLTVTSAQKNPTAFYLCASRGVHGYTFGSGTRLTVV.

The chain has TRBV18 and TRBJ1-4, with D unclear. The CDR3 loop spans 16 amino acids. Germline V gives CDR1 KGHSH, CDR2 LQKENI. V lost 3 bases, J lost 0 bases, and 11 bases lay in between. CDR3 protein: CASSPLTGTTNEKLFF. The CDR3 region has the DNA TGTGCCAGCTCACCGCTCACCGGGACAACTAATGAAAAACTGTTTTTT.

The chain employs TRBV27 and TRBJ1-4, with D unresolved. The CDR3 sequence is 14 residues long. Germline V gene lookup returns CDR1 MNHEY and CDR2 SMNVEV (reference sequence). V shed 3 bases and J shed 10 bases, with 15 bases lying between them. CDR3 in amino acids: CASSFARSRGKLFF. The DNA for the CDR3 is TGTGCCAGCAGTTTCGCCAGGTCCCGAGGAAAACTGTTTTTT. Complete variable domain (other parts from reference TRBV27 and TRBJ1-4): EAQVTQNPRYLITVTGKKLTVTCSQNMNHEYMSWYRQDPGLGLRQIYYSMNVEVTDKGDVPEGYKVSRKEKRNFPLILESPSPNQTSLYFCASSFARSRGKLFFGSGTQLSVL.

The chain links TRBV6-2 or TRBV6-3 to TRBJ2-5, with 15 nucleotides matching TRBD2. J gave up 4 bases and V 5 bases, and 5 bases lay outside the gene matches. The germline CDR1 and CDR2 sequences are MNHEY and SVGEGT. The CDR3 is 16 residues long. CDR3 protein: CASSPGLAGGRETQYF. The CDR3 region has the DNA TGTGCCAGCAGTCCGGGACTAGCGGGGGGAAGAGAGACCCAGTACTTC.

This rearrangement joins TRBV7-8 to TRBJ2-2, with 9 bases that match TRBD2. The CDR3 has 15 amino acids. Germline trimming cut 7 bases from V and 0 bases from J; bases unmatched to any gene: 3. Germline CDR1 reads SGHVS; CDR2 reads FQNEAQ. The CDR3 loop reads CASIRGGANTGELFF. Written as DNA, the CDR3 is TGTGCCAGCATTCGCGGGGGGGCGAACACCGGGGAGCTGTTTTTT. Looking up the rest from reference TRBV7-8 and TRBJ2-2 gives the full variable domain: GAGVSQSPRYKVAKRGQDVALRCDPISGHVSLFWYQQALGQGPEFLTYFQNEAQLDKSGLPSDRFFAERPEGSVSTLKIQRTQQEDSAVYLCASIRGGANTGELFFGEGSRLTVL.

The chain uses TRBV30 and TRBJ1-1, with D maybe TRBD1 (5 bases). V was shortened by 1 base and J by 4 bases, with 10 bases between the two germline ends. The CDR3 has 13 amino acids. Germline V gene lookup returns CDR1 GTSNPN and CDR2 SVGIG (reference sequence). The CDR3 reads CAWSAGHLTEAFF. The CDR3 DNA reads as TGTGCCTGGAGTGCCGGACACCTCACTGAAGCTTTCTTT.

The chain employs TRBV6-5 and TRBJ1-5; 7 bases agree with TRBD1. Germline CDR1 reads MNHEY; CDR2 reads SVGAGI. With V trimmed by 5 bases and J by 3 bases, 4 bases remained unmatched. This CDR3 has 14 residues. The CDR3 region has the DNA TGTGCCAGCAGTCGAGACAGGGACAATCAGCCCCAGCATTTT. This sequence encodes CASSRDRDNQPQHF.

This chain uses TRBV28 with TRBJ1-1, with no clear D. CDR1 is MDHEN, CDR2 SYDVKM, per germline. Trimming stripped 5 bases from V and 2 bases from J, with 12 bases between. The CDR3 consists of 14 residues. As DNA, the CDR3 is TGTGCCAGCAGTGAAATTAGGTTAAACACTGAAGCTTTCTTT. It specifies CASSEIRLNTEAFF.

V is TRBV7-9 and J is TRBJ1-1; D remains unclear. Germline V gene lookup returns CDR1 SEHNR and CDR2 FQNEAQ (reference sequence). The CDR3 runs to 12 residues. Trimming shortened V by 4 bases and J by 11 bases, and 14 bases separated the two germline ends. The chain's CDR3 is CASSSSGSAAFF. The CDR3 coding sequence is TGTGCCAGCAGCTCCTCCGGCTCCGCGGCTTTCTTT.

V and J are TRBV7-8 and TRBJ2-6; TRBD1 agrees at 7 bases. The CDR3 consists of 16 residues. The V gene end was trimmed by 8 bases and the J gene end by 0 bases; junction bases not matched to a gene: 7. Germline lookup yields CDR1 SGHVS and CDR2 FQNEAQ. This chain's CDR3 is CASFRTGHSGANVLTF. The CDR3 region has the DNA TGTGCCAGCTTCAGGACAGGACACTCTGGGGCCAACGTCCTGACTTTC. The full variable domain, completed using reference TRBV7-8 and TRBJ2-6, is GAGVSQSPRYKVAKRGQDVALRCDPISGHVSLFWYQQALGQGPEFLTYFQNEAQLDKSGLPSDRFFAERPEGSVSTLKIQRTQQEDSAVYLCASFRTGHSGANVLTFGAGSRLTVL.